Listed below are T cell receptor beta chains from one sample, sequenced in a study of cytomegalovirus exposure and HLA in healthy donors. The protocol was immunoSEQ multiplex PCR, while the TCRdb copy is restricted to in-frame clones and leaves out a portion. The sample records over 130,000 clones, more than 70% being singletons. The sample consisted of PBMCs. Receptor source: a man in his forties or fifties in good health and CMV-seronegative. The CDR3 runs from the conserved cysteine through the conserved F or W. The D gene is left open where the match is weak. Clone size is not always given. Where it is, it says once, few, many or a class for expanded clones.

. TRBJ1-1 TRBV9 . TGTGCCAGCAGCGTGGAGGCCGGCAACACTGAAGCTTTCTTT CASSVEAGNTEAFF
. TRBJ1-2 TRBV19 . TGTGCCAGTAGCTACGAGGTAGCCAACTATGGCTACACCTTC CASSYEVANYGYTF
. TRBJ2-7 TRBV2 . TGTGCCAGCACTGGGGCCTCCTACGAGCAGTACTTC CASTGASYEQYF
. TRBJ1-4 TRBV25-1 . TGTGCCAGCAGTGAATGGTCGGAGGGAACAAATGAAAAACTGTTTTTT CASSEWSEGTNEKLFF
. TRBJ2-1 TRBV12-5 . TGTGCTAGTGGTTTGGGACAGTACAATGAGCAGTTCTTC CASGLGQYNEQFF
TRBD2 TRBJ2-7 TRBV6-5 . TGTGCCAGCAGTTACCAAGCGGGAGGGCTTAACGAGCAGTACTTC CASSYQAGGLNEQYF
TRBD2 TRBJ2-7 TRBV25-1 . TGTGCCAGCAGTGAATGGGGTAGCGGGGGGGCGTACGAGCAGTACTTC CASSEWGSGGAYEQYF
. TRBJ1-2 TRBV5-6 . TGTGCCAGCAGCCGTCGGCGGGGAGGCTACACCTTC CASSRRRGGYTF
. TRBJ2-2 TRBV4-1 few TGCGCCAGCAGCCAGGCTTTAAGGAACACCGGGGAGCTGTTTTTT CASSQALRNTGELFF
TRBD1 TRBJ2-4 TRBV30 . TGTGCCTGGAGTCGCCCCGGGACAGCTCAAAACATTCAGTACTTC CAWSRPGTAQNIQYF
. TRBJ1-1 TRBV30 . TGTGCCTGGTCTACTTTGATAACTGAAGCTTTCTTT CAWSTLITEAFF
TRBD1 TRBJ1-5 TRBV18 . TGTGCCAGCTCCGCGGGACAGAGCCTAAATCAGCCCCAGCATTTT CASSAGQSLNQPQHF
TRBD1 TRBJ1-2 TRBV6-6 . TGTGCCAGCAGTTTCCCAGGGACAGCTAACTATGGCTACACCTTC CASSFPGTANYGYTF
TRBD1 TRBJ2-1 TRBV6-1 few TGTGCCAGCACTGGACAGGGGCGGTGGGATGAGCAGTTCTTC CASTGQGRWDEQFF
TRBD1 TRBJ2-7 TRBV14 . TGTGCCAGCAGCCCGGGGACAGCCTACGAGCAGTACTTC CASSPGTAYEQYF
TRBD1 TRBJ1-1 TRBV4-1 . TGCGCCAGCAGCCATCGGACAGGGTCAAGGAACACTGAAGCTTTCTTT CASSHRTGSRNTEAFF
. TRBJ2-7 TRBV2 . TGTGCCACAAACCGGGGTTACGAGCAGTACTTC CATNRGYEQYF
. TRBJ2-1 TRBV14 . TGTGCCAGCAGCCAGAGCGGAAGCTACAATGAGCAGTTCTTC CASSQSGSYNEQFF
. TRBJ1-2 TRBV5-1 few TGCGCCAGCAGCTTGACAGTCTCCAACTATGGCTACACCTTC CASSLTVSNYGYTF
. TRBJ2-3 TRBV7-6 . TGTGCCAGCAGCTTAGGGGCGGGGGATACGCAGTATTTT CASSLGAGDTQYF
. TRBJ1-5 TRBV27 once TGTGCCAGCAGTTTTTATAGCAATCAGCCCCAGCATTTT CASSFYSNQPQHF
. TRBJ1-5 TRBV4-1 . TGCGCCAGCAGCCGTTGGGAAGGGGGCAATCAGCCCCAGCATTTT CASSRWEGGNQPQHF
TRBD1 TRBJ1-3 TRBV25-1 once TGTGCCAGCAGGGACAGGATCTCTGGAAACACCATATATTTT CASRDRISGNTIYF
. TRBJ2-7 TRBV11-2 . TGTGCCAGCAGCTTAGGGGAGAGCGAGCAGTACTTC CASSLGESEQYF
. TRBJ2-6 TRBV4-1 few TGCGCCAGCAGCCAAGATGGGCAGCTCTCTGGGGCCAACGTCCTGACTTTC CASSQDGQLSGANVLTF
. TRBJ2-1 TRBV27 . TGTGCCAGCAGTCAATACTATAAGGAGCCTTCTAACGGTGAGCAGTTCTTC CASSQYYKEPSNGEQFF
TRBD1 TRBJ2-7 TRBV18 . TGTGCCAGCTCACCACGTACGGACAGGGATTCCTACGAGCAGTACTTC CASSPRTDRDSYEQYF
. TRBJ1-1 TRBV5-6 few TGTGCCAGCAGCTTAAACAGGGAAGGGTGGTACACTGAAGCTTTCTTT CASSLNREGWYTEAFF
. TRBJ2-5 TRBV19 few TGTGCCAGTAGTATTATGGAGGGGCCGGGGGAGACCCAGTACTTC CASSIMEGPGETQYF
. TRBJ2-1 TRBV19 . TGTGCCAGTAGCCAGACTCCAAGCTCCTACAATGAGCAGTTCTTC CASSQTPSSYNEQFF
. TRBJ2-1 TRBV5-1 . TGCGCCAGCAGCCGACCAGCGGAGATCTCTACATCCGAGCAGTTCTTC CASSRPAEISTSEQFF
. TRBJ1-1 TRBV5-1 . TGCGCCAGCAGCTTGGCCACTCTCACCACTGAAGCTTTCTTT CASSLATLTTEAFF
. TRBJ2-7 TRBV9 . TGTGCCAGCAGCGACTCGGACAGCGGGACCTACGAGCAGTACTTC CASSDSDSGTYEQYF
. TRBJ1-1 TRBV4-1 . TGCGCCAGCAGGGGGCCGCTGAAGAACACTGAAGCTTTCTTT CASRGPLKNTEAFF
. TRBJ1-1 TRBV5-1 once TGCGCCAGCAGCTTTAAACAGGGGAACACTGAAGCTTTCTTT CASSFKQGNTEAFF
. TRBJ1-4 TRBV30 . TGTGCCAGCGCAGAGAAAAGAGACGAAAAACTGTTTTTT CASAEKRDEKLFF
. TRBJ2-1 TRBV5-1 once TGCGCCAGCAGCTTGTCGAGGAATGAGCAGTTCTTC CASSLSRNEQFF
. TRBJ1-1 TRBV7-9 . TGTGCCAGCAGCTCCAGGGACACTGAAGCTTTCTTT CASSSRDTEAFF
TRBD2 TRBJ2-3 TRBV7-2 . TGTGCCAGCAGCTTAGTGCTTAGCGGGGGGGCTGGCACAGATACGCAGTATTTT CASSLVLSGGAGTDTQYF
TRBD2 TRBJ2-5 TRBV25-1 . TGTGCCAGCAGTGGGGCGGGGGGGCCGAGAGAGACCCAGTACTTC CASSGAGGPRETQYF
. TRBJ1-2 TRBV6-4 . TGTGCCAGCAGTCAAGCCCCGGGAGGGGTTGGAGGACATGGCTACACCTTC CASSQAPGGVGGHGYTF
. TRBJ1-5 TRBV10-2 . TGCGCCAGCAAGCCAGGGATACTATATAGCAATCAGCCCCAGCATTTT CASKPGILYSNQPQHF
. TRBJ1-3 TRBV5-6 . TGTGCCAGCAGCCTAGTCTCTGGAAACACCATATATTTT CASSLVSGNTIYF
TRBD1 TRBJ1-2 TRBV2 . TGTGCCAGCAGTGAAGCGAGGACAGGGTTAAGCTATGGCTACACCTTC CASSEARTGLSYGYTF
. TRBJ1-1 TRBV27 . TGTGCCAGCAGTTTTCGCGTCGGCACTGAAGCTTTCTTT CASSFRVGTEAFF
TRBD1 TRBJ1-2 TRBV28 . TGTGCCAGCAGTGCCTGGACAGGGTCTATCTTC CASSAWTGSIF
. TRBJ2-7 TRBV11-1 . TGTGCCAGCAGCTTAGTGTCGGGACACCCTACAAGGGGAAACTACGAGCAGTACTTC CASSLVSGHPTRGNYEQYF
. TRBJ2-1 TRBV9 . TGTGCCAGCAGCCCACGGACTCAACGCTCCTACAATGAGCAGTTCTTC CASSPRTQRSYNEQFF
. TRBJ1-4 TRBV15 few TGTGCCACCAGCAGAGATTTGGCGGGAGCAACTAATGAAAAACTGTTTTTT CATSRDLAGATNEKLFF
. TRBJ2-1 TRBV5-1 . TGCGCCAGCAGCTTACAGGGCCCCTCCTACAATGAGCAGTTCTTC CASSLQGPSYNEQFF
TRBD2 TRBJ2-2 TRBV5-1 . TGCGCCAGCAGCTTGTATCTAGCGGGAGGCACCGGGGAGCTGTTTTTT CASSLYLAGGTGELFF
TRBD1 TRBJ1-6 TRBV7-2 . TGTGCCAGCAGCTTAGGAGGGACAGGGGGGCTCGGTTCACCCCTCCACTTT CASSLGGTGGLGSPLHF
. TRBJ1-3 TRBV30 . TGTGCCTGGACATCCAAAGGGACAGGAAACACCATATATTTT CAWTSKGTGNTIYF
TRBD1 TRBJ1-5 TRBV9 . TGTGCCAGCAGCTTGGGACAGACGAATCAGCCCCAGCATTTT CASSLGQTNQPQHF
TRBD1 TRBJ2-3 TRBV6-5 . TGTGCCAGCAGTTATCGAGGGGGCCCAGATACGCAGTATTTT CASSYRGGPDTQYF
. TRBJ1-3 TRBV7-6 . TGTGCCAGCAGCTTAGGCGGGGTTTCTGGAAACACCATATATTTT CASSLGGVSGNTIYF
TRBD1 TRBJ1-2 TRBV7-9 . TGTGCCAGCAGCCCGGGGACAGTCGGGGACTATGGCTACACCTTC CASSPGTVGDYGYTF
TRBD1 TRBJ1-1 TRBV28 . TGTGCCAGCAGTGGACAGGGTTACTTAGCTGAAGCTTTCTTT CASSGQGYLAEAFF
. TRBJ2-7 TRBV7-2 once TGTGCCAGCAGCTCCTCCCCGGGGGAGCAGTACTTC CASSSSPGEQYF
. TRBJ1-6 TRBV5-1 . TGCGCCAGCAGCCCCCTCGGTTCACCCCTCCACTTT CASSPLGSPLHF